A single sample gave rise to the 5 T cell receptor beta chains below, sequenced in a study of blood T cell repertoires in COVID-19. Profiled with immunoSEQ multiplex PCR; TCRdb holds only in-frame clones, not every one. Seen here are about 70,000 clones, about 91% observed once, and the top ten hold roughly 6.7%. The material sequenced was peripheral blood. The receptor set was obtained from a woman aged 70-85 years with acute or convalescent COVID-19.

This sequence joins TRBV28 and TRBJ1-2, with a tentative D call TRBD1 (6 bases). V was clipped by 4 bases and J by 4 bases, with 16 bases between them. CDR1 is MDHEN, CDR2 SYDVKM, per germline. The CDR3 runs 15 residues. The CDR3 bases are TGTGCCAGCAGTTCGGCATCAACAGGGTTCTATGGCTACACCTTC. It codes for CASSSASTGFYGYTF.

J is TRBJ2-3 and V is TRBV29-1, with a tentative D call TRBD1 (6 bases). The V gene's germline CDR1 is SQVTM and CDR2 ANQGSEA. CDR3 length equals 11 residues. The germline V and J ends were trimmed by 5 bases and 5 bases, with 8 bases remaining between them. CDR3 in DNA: TGCAGCGTTCTCAGGGGAGATACGCAGTATTTT. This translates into CSVLRGDTQYF.

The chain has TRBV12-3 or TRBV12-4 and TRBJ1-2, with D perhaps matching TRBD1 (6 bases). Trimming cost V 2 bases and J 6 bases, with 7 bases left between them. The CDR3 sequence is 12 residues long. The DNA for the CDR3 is TGTGCCAGCAGTTTACACAGGGATGGCTACACCTTC. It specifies CASSLHRDGYTF.

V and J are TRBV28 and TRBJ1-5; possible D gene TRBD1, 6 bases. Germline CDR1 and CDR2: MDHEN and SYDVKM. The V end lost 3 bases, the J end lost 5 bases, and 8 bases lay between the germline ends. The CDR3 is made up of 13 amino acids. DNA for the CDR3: TGTGCCAGCAGTTTGGACAGCTATCAGCCCCAGCATTTT. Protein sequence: CASSLDSYQPQHF.

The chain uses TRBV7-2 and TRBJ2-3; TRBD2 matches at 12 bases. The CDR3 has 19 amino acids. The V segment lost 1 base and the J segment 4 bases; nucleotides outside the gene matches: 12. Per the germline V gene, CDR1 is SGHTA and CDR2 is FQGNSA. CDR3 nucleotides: TGTGCCAGCAGCTTAGGGCGGCTAGCGGGGGGGCATAACGCAGATACGCAGTATTTT. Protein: CASSLGRLAGGHNADTQYF.